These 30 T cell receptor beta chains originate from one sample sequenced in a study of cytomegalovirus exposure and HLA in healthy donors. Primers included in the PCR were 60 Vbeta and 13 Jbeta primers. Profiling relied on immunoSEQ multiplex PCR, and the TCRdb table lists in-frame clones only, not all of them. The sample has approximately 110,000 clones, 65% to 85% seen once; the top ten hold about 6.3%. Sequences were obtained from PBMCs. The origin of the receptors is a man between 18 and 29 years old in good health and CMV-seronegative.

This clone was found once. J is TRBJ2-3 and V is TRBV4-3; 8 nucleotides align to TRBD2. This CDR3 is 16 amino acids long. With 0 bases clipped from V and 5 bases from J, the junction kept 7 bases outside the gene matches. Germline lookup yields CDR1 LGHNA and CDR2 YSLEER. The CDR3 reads CASSQDERESQDTQYF. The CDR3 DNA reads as TGCGCCAGCAGCCAAGATGAGCGGGAGTCTCAAGATACGCAGTATTTT.

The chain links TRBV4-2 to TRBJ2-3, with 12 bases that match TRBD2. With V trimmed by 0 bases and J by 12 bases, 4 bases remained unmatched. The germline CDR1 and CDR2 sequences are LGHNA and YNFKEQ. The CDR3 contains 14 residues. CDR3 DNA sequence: TGTGCCAGCAGCCAAGAGAGACTAGCGGGAGTCCAGTATTTT. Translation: CASSQERLAGVQYF.

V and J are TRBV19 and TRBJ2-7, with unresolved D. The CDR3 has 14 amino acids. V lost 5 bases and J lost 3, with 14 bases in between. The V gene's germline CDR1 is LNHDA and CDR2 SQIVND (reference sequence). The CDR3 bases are TGTGCCAGTAGTCCAGAGACCAGAGGCTACGAGCAGTACTTC. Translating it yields CASSPETRGYEQYF.

CDR3 nucleotide sequence: TGTGCCAGCAGCGTAGCCACTAGCAGATACAATGAGCAGTTCTTC. Amino acid sequence: CASSVATSRYNEQFF. The rearrangement joins TRBV9 to TRBJ2-1; D is possibly TRBD2 (6 bases). Per germline, CDR1 SGDLS and CDR2 YYNGEE. The CDR3 loop spans 15 amino acids. Trimming removed 0 bases from V and 4 bases from J, with 11 bases in between.

The DNA of the CDR3 is TGCGCCAGTATAGCGGGGGGATTTTACAATGAGCAGTTCTTC. Translated, it gives CASIAGGFYNEQFF. The V gene is TRBV10-2, the J gene TRBJ2-1, with TRBD2 identical over 10 bases. V lost 9 bases to trimming and J lost 4 bases; unmatched junction nucleotides: 6. The CDR3 has 14 amino acids. Germline V gives CDR1 WSHSY, CDR2 SAAADI.

The CDR3 loop reads CASSFGTGNAHEQYF. DNA of the CDR3: TGTGCCAGCAGTTTCGGGACAGGGAATGCTCACGAGCAGTACTTC. The chain uses TRBV6-1 and TRBJ2-7; 9 bases match TRBD1. The germline V gene has CDR1 MNHNS and CDR2 SASEGT. The trim removed 5 bases at V and 5 bases at J, leaving 10 bases unmatched. The CDR3 extends over 15 amino acids.

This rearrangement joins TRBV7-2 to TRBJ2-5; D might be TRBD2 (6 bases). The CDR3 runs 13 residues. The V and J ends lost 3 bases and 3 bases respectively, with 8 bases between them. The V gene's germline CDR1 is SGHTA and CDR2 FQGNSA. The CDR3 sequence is CASSFGGEETQYF. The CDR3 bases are TGTGCCAGCAGCTTCGGGGGAGAAGAGACCCAGTACTTC.

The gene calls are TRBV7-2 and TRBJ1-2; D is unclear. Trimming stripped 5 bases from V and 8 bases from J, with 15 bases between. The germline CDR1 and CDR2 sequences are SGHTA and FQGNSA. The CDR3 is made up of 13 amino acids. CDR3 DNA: TGTGCCAGCAGCCGAACGGTCTTAGAGGGCTACACCTTC. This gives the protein CASSRTVLEGYTF.

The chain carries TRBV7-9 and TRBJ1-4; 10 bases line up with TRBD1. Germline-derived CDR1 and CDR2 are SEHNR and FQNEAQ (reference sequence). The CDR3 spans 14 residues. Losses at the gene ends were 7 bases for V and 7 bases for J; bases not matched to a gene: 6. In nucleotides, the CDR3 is TGTGCCAGCACGGGGGGGACAGGGGTTGAAAAACTGTTTTTT. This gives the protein CASTGGTGVEKLFF.

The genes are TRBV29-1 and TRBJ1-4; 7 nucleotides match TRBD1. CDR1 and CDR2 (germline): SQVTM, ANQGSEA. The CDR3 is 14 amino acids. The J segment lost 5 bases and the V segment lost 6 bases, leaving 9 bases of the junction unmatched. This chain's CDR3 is CSVGSGTVNEKLFF. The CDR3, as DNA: TGCAGCGTCGGCTCCGGGACAGTGAATGAAAAACTGTTTTTT.

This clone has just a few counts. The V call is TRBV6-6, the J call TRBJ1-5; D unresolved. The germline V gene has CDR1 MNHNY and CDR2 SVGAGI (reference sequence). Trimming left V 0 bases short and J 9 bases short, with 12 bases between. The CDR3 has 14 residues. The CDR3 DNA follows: TGTGCCAGCAGTTACTCGGGAGGGTATGGGCCCCAGCATTTT. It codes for CASSYSGGYGPQHF.

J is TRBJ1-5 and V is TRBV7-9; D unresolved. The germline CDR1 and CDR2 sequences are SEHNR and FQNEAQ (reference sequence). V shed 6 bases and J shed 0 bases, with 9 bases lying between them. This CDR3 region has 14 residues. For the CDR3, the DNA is TGTGCCAGCAGTCTCGACTATAGCAATCAGCCCCAGCATTTT. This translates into CASSLDYSNQPQHF.

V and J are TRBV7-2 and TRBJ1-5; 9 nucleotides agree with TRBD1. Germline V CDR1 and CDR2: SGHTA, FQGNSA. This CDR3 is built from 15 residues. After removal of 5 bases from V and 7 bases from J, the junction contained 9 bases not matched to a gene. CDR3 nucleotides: TGTGCCAGCAGCCCGCAAACAGGGGGCGAGCAGCCCCAGCATTTT. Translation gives CASSPQTGGEQPQHF. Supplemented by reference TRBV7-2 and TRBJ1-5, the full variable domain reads GAGVSQSPSNKVTEKGKDVELRCDPISGHTALYWYRQSLGQGLEFLIYFQGNSAPDKSGLPSDRFSAERTGGSVSTLTIQRTQQEDSAVYLCASSPQTGGEQPQHFGDGTRLSIL.

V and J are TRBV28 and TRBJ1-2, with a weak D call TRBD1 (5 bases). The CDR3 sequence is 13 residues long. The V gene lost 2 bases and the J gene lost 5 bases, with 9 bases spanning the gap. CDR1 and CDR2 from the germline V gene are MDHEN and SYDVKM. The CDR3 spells CASSLGGGYGYTF. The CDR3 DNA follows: TGTGCCAGCAGTTTAGGGGGGGGGTATGGCTACACCTTC.

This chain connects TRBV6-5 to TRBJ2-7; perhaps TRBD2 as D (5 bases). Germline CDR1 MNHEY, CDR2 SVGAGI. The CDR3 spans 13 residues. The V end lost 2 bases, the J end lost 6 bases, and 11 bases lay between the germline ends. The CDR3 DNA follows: TGTGCCAGCAGTTACACCGGGGTATCCGAGCAGTACTTC. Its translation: CASSYTGVSEQYF.

The CDR3 here is CASSDGLGAQETQYF. In DNA, the CDR3 is TGTGCCAGCAGTGATGGATTGGGGGCCCAAGAGACCCAGTACTTC. V is TRBV6-1 and J is TRBJ2-5; a weak D match, TRBD1 (6 bases). Trimming shortened V by 3 bases and J by 1 base, and 12 bases separated the two germline ends. This CDR3 has 15 residues. The germline gives CDR1 MNHNS, CDR2 SASEGT.

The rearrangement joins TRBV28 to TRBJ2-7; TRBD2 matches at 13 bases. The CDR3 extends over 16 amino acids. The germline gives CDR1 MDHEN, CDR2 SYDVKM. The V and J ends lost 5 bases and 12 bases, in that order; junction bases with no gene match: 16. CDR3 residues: CASSIDTGLAGDLWYF. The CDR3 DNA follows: TGTGCCAGCAGTATAGACACCGGACTAGCGGGAGATTTGTGGTACTTC.

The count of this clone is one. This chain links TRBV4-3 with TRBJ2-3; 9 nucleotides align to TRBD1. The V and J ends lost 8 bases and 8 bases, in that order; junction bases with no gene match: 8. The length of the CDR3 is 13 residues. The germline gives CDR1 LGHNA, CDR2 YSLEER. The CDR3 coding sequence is TGCGCCAGCGGGGAACAGGGGGCGGGTACGCAGTATTTT. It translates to CASGEQGAGTQYF.

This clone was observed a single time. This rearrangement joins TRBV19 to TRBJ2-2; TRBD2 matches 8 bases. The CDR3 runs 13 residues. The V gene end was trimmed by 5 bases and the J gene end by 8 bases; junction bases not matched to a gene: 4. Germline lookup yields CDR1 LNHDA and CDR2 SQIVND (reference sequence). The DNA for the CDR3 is TGTGCCAGTAGTGGACTAGCAAGTGGGGAGCTGTTTTTT. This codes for CASSGLASGELFF.

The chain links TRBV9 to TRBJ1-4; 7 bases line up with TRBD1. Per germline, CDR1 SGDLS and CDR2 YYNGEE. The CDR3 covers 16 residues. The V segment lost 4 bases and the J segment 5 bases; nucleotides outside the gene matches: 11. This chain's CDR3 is CASSPGTEQGNEKLFF. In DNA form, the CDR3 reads TGTGCCAGCAGCCCGGGGACAGAACAGGGAAATGAAAAACTGTTTTTT.

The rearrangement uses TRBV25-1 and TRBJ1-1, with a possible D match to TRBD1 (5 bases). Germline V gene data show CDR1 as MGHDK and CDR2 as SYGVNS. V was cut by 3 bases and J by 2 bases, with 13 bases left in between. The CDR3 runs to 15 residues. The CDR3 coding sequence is TGTGCCAGCAGTGACCGGACACGATCTAACACTGAAGCTTTCTTT. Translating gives CASSDRTRSNTEAFF.

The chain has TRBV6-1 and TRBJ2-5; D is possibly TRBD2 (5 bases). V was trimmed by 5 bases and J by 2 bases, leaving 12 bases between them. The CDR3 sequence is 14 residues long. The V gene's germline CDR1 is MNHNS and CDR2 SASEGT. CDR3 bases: TGTGCCAGCAGTCGAGGGCTTGTTCAAGAGACCCAGTACTTC. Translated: CASSRGLVQETQYF.

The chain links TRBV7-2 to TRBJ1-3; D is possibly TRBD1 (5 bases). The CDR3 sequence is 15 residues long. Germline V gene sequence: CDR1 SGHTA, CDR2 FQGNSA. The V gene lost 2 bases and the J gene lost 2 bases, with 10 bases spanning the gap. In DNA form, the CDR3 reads TGTGCCAGCAGCTTAACCAGGGTGGCTGGAAACACCATATATTTT. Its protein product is CASSLTRVAGNTIYF.

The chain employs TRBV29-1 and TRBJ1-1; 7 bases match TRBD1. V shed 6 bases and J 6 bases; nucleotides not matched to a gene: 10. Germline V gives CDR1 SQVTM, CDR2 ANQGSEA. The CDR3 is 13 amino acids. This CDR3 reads CSVRGSGGPEAFF. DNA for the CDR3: TGCAGCGTCAGAGGTTCAGGGGGGCCTGAAGCTTTCTTT.

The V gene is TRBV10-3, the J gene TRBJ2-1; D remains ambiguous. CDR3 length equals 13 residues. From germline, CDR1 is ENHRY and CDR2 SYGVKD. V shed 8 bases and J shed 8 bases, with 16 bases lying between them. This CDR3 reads CAIGPDTSYEQFF. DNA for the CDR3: TGTGCCATCGGTCCAGACACCAGCTATGAGCAGTTCTTC.

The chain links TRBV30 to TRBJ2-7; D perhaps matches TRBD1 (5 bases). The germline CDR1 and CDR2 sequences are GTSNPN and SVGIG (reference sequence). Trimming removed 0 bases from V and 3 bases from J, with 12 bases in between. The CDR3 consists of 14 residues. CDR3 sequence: CAWSVKGLIYEQYF. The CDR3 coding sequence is TGTGCCTGGAGTGTAAAGGGGTTAATCTACGAGCAGTACTTC. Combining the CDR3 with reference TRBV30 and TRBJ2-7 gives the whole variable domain SQTIHQWPATLVQPVGSPLSLECTVEGTSNPNLYWYRQAAGRGLQLLFYSVGIGQISSEVPQNLSASRPQDRQFILSSKKLLLSDSGFYLCAWSVKGLIYEQYFGPGTRLTVT.

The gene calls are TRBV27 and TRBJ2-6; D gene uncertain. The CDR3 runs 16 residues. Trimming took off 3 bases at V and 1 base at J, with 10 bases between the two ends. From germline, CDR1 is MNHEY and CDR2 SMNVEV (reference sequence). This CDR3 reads CASSFGPISGANVLTF. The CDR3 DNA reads TGTGCCAGCAGTTTTGGGCCCATATCTGGGGCCAACGTCCTGACTTTC. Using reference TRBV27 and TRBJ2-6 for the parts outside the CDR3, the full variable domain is EAQVTQNPRYLITVTGKKLTVTCSQNMNHEYMSWYRQDPGLGLRQIYYSMNVEVTDKGDVPEGYKVSRKEKRNFPLILESPSPNQTSLYFCASSFGPISGANVLTFGAGSRLTVL.

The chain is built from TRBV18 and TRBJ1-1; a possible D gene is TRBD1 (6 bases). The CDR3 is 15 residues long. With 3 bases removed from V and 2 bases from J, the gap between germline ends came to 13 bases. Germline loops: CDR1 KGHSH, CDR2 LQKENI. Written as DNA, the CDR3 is TGTGCCAGCTCACCCCCAAGGGGACAAAACACTGAAGCTTTCTTT. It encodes CASSPPRGQNTEAFF.

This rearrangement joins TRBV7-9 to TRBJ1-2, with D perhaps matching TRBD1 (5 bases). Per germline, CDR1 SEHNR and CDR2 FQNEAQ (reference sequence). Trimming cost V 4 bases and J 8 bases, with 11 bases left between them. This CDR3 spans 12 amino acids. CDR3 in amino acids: CASSSQGWGYTF. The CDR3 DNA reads TGTGCCAGCAGCTCCCAGGGATGGGGCTACACCTTC.

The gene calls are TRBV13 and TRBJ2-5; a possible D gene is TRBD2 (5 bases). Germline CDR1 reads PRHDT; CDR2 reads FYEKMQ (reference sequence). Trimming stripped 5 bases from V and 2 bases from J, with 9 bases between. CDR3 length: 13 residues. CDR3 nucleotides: TGTGCCAGCAGCCGGGGTATTCAAGAGACCCAGTACTTC. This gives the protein CASSRGIQETQYF.